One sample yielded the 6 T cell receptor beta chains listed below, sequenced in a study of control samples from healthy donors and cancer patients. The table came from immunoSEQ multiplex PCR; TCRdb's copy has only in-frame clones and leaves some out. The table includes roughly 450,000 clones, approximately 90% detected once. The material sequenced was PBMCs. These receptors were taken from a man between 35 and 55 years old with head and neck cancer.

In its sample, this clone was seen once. Written as DNA, the CDR3 is TGCAGCGTTGGGGGACAGGGGGCTTACAATGAGCAGTTCTTC. The encoded protein is CSVGGQGAYNEQFF. The chain uses TRBV29-1 and TRBJ2-1; 12 nucleotides agree with TRBD1. The CDR3 is 14 amino acids. The V and J ends lost 4 bases and 4 bases, in that order; junction bases with no gene match: 2. Germline-derived CDR1 and CDR2 are SQVTM and ANQGSEA.

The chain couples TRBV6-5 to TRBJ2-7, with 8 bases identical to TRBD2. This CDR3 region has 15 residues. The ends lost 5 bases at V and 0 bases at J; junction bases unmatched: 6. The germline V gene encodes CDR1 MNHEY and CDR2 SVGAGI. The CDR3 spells CASSRKAGASYEQYF. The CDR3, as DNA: TGTGCCAGCAGTCGTAAAGCGGGAGCCTCCTACGAGCAGTACTTC.

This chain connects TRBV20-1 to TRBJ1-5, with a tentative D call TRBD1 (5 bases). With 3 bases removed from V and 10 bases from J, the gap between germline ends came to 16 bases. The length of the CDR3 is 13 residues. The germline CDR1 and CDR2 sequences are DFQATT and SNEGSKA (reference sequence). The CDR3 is CSASRGEEYPQHF. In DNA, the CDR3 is TGCAGTGCTAGTCGGGGGGAAGAATACCCCCAGCATTTT.

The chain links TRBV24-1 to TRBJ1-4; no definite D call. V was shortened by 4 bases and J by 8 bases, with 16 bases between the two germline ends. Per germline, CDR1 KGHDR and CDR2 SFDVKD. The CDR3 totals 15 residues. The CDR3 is CATSDPGLSGEKLFF. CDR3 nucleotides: TGTGCCACCAGTGACCCTGGACTTTCGGGCGAAAAACTGTTTTTT.

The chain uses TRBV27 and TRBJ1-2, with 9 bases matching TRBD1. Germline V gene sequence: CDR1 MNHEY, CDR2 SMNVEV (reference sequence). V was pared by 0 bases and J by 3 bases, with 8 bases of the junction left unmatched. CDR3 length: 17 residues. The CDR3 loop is CASSLSAGTGWDYGYTF. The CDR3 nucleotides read TGTGCCAGCAGTTTATCGGCCGGGACAGGGTGGGACTATGGCTACACCTTC.

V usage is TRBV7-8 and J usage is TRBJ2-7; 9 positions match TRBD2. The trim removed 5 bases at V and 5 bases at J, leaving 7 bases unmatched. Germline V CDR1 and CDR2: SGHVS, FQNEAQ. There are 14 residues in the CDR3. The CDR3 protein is CASSPSSGAHEQYF. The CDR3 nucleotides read TGTGCCAGCAGCCCGTCTAGCGGGGCCCACGAGCAGTACTTC.